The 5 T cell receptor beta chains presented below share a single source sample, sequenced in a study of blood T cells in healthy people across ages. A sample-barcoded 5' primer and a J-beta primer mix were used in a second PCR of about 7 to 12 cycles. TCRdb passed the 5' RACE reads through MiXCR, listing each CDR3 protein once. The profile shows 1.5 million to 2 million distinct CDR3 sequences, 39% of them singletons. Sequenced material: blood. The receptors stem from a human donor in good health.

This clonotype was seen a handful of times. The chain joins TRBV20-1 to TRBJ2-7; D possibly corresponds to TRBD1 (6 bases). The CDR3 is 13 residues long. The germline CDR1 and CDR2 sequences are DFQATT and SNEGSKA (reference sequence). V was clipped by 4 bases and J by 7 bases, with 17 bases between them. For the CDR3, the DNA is TGCAGTGCTACCAACAGGGTTCTAAGGGAGCAGTACTTC. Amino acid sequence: CSATNRVLREQYF.

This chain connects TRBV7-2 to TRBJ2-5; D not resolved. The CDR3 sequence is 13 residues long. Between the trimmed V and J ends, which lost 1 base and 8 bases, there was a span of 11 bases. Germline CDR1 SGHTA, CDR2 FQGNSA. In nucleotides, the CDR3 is TGTGCCAGCAGCTTAGGTCTAATCCCAACCCAGTACTTC. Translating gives CASSLGLIPTQYF.

The CDR3 coding sequence is TGCAGTCCACTAGCGGGGGATATCAAGACCCAGTACTTC. It yields the protein CSPLAGDIKTQYF. V and J are TRBV20-1 and TRBJ2-5, with 11 bases fitting TRBD2. Germline CDR1 and CDR2: DFQATT and SNEGSKA (reference sequence). Trimming at V came to 8 bases and at J to 6 bases, leaving 8 bases not matched to a gene. This CDR3 contains 13 residues.

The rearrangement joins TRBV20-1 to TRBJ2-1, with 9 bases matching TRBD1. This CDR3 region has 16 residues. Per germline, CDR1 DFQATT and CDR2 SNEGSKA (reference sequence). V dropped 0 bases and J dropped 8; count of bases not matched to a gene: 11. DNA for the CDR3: TGCAGTGCTAGAGACCGAAAACAGGGGGCTAGGGATGAGCAGTTCTTC. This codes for CSARDRKQGARDEQFF.

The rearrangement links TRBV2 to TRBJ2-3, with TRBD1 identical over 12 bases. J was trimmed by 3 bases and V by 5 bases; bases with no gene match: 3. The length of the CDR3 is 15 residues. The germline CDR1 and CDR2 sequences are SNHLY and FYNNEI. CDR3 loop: CASSRDRGQTDTQYF. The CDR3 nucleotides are TGTGCCAGCAGTCGGGACAGGGGGCAAACAGATACGCAGTATTTT.